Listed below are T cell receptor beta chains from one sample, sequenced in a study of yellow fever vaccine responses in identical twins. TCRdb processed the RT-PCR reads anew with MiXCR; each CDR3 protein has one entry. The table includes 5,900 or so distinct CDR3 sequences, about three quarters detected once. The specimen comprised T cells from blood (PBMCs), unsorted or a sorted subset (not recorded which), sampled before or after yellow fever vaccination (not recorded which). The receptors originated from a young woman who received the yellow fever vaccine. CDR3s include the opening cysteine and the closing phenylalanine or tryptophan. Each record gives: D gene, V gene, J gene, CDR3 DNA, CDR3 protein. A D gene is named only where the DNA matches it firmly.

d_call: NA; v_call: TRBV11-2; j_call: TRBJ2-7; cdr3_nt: TGTGCCAGCAGCGCACTAGCTGTGAGCTCCTACGAGCAGTACTTC; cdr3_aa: CASSALAVSSYEQYF
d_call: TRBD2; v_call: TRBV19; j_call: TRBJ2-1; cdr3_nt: TGTGCCAGTGGACTAGCGCAAATCAACAATGAGCAGTTCTTC; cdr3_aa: CASGLAQINNEQFF
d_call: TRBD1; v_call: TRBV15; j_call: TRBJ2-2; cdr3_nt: TGTGCCACCAGCAAGACAGGGGGGACCGGGGAGCTGTTTTTT; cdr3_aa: CATSKTGGTGELFF
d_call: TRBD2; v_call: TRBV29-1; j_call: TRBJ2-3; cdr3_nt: TGCAGCCCCTATAGCGGGGATACGCAGTATTTT; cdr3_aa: CSPYSGDTQYF
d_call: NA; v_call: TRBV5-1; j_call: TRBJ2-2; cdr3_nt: TGCGCCAGCAGTAAAACGGGGCAGATGAACACCGGGGAGCTGTTTTTT; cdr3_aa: CASSKTGQMNTGELFF
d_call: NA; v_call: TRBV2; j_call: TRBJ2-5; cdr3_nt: TGTGCCAGCAGTGACGAGGGAGTGGAGACCCAGTACTTC; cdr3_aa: CASSDEGVETQYF
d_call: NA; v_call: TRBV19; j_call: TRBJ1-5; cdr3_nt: TGTGCCAGTAGTATAGACAGTATAAATCAGCCCCAGCATTTT; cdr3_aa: CASSIDSINQPQHF
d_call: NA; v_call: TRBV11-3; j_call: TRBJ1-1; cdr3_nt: TGTGCCAGCAGCTTAGTATTCGGCACTGAAGCTTTCTTT; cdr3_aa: CASSLVFGTEAFF
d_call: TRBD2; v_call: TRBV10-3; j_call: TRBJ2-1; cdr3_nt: TGTGCCATCAGTGATTCTGCTAGCGGTGGGTATGAGCAGTTCTTC; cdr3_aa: CAISDSASGGYEQFF
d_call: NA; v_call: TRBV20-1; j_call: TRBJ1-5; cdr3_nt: TGCAGTGCTAGATTTTCAATCGGGGGAGGAAGCAATCAGCCCCAGCATTTT; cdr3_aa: CSARFSIGGGSNQPQHF
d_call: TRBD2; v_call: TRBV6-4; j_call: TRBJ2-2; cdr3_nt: TGTGCCAGCAGGGACCCTGCAGGAGCGGGAGGTGTCCGCGGGGAGCTGTTTTTT; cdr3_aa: CASRDPAGAGGVRGELFF
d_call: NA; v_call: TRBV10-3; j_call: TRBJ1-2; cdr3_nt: TGTGCCAGCAGTGAGTCAGGGCTGTCCTATGGCTACACCTTC; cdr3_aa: CASSESGLSYGYTF
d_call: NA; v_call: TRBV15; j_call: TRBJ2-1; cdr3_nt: TGTGCCACCAGCAGAGATACGGGAGAGAACGAGTTCTTC; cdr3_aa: CATSRDTGENEFF
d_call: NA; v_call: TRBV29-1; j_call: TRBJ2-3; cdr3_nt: TGCAGCGTTGGGGCTGGCGCCGGCACAGATACGCAGTATTTT; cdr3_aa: CSVGAGAGTDTQYF